Each of the 7 T cell receptor beta chains below was sequenced from the same sample in a study of cytomegalovirus exposure and HLA in healthy donors. This PCR relied on a set of 60 Vbeta primers and 13 Jbeta primers. Repertoires were generated with immunoSEQ multiplex PCR, while TCRdb's copy carries only in-frame clones and drops some. The sample includes over 150,000 clones, around 85% of them seen just once. What was sequenced was PBMCs. Source of these receptors: a human donor in good health.

The chain is built from TRBV18 and TRBJ2-5, with 8 bases lining up with TRBD2. The CDR3 totals 14 residues. Per the germline V gene, CDR1 is KGHSH and CDR2 is LQKENI. With V trimmed by 3 bases and J by 0 bases, 0 bases remained unmatched. This CDR3 is CASSPGLDQETQYF. CDR3 DNA sequence: TGTGCCAGCTCACCGGGACTAGACCAAGAGACCCAGTACTTC.

The genes are TRBV25-1 and TRBJ2-5; TRBD1 might be the D (6 bases). The CDR3 length is 15 residues. The V gene's germline CDR1 is MGHDK and CDR2 SYGVNS. V was cut by 8 bases and J by 5 bases, with 21 bases left in between. The CDR3: CASESGAEGGETQYF. CDR3 coding DNA: TGTGCCAGCGAGTCAGGGGCCGAAGGGGGTGAGACCCAGTACTTC.

In this sample, this clone turned up a few times. The chain employs TRBV5-4 and TRBJ2-7; D is unresolved. V gave up 3 bases and J gave up 1 base, with 2 bases separating them. Germline CDR1 is SGHNT and CDR2 is YYREEE (reference sequence). The CDR3 extends over 11 amino acids. The CDR3 loop reads CASSSSYEQYF. CDR3 nucleotide sequence: TGTGCCAGCAGCTCTTCCTACGAGCAGTACTTC.

The rearrangement links TRBV27 to TRBJ2-3; 8 bases are shared with TRBD1. J gave up 2 bases and V 8 bases, and 9 bases lay outside the gene matches. Germline CDR1 and CDR2: MNHEY and SMNVEV (reference sequence). The CDR3 length is 15 residues. CDR3 residues: CASGNRGAYTDTQYF. As DNA, the CDR3 is TGTGCCAGCGGAAACAGGGGGGCTTACACAGATACGCAGTATTTT.

The chain joins TRBV7-2 to TRBJ2-7; 10 bases align to TRBD2. V lost 2 bases, J lost 4 bases, and 8 bases stayed unmatched. This CDR3 has 16 residues. Germline CDR1 is SGHTA and CDR2 is FQGNSA. The CDR3 DNA follows: TGTGCCAGCAGCTTATACGCGGCGACTAGCGGGTACGAGCAGTACTTC. Amino acid sequence: CASSLYAATSGYEQYF.

In regard to this clone: The sample carries other DNA sequences with the same CDR3. V usage is TRBV19 and J usage is TRBJ1-1; D remains unclear. V lost 3 bases and J lost 1, with 6 bases in between. The CDR3 runs to 13 residues. Germline lookup yields CDR1 LNHDA and CDR2 SQIVND (reference sequence). The CDR3 DNA reads as TGTGCCAGTAGTATCGGTAAGAACACTGAAGCTTTCTTT. Translated: CASSIGKNTEAFF.

This rearrangement joins TRBV10-3 to TRBJ2-3, with TRBD2 matching over 7 bases. The CDR3 runs 17 residues. The germline V gene encodes CDR1 ENHRY and CDR2 SYGVKD. Trimming took 4 bases from V and 3 from J; bases not matched to a gene: 13. In nucleotides, the CDR3 is TGTGCCATCAGTGGGGGATCCTCGGGGGGAATGACAGATACGCAGTATTTT. Its translation: CAISGGSSGGMTDTQYF.